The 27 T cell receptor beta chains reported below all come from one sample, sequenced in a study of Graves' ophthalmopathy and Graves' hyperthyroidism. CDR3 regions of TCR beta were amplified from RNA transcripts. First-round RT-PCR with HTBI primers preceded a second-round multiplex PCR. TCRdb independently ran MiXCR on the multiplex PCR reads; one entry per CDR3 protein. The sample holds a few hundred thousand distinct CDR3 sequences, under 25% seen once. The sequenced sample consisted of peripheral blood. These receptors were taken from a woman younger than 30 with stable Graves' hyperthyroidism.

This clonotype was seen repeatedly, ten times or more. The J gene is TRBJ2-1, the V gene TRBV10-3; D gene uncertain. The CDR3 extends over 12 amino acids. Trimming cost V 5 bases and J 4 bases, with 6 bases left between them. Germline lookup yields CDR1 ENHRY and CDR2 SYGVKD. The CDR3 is CAISSPYNEQFF. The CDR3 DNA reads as TGTGCCATCAGTTCGCCATACAATGAGCAGTTCTTC.

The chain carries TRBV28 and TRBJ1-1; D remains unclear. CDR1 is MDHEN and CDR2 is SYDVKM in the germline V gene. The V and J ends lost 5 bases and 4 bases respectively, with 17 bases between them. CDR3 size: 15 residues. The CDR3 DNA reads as TGTGCCAGCAGTCAACCAGGTTCAGGCCTCACTGAAGCTTTCTTT. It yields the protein CASSQPGSGLTEAFF.

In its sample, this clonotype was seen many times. The CDR3 region has the DNA TGTGCCAGCAGTTATACCGGGAGCAGGGAGACCCAGTACTTC. Translating gives CASSYTGSRETQYF. The chain recombines TRBV28 with TRBJ2-5, with TRBD2 as a possible D gene (6 bases). CDR1 and CDR2 (germline): MDHEN, SYDVKM. The CDR3 covers 14 residues. Trimming took 4 bases from V and 5 from J, leaving 14 bases between them.

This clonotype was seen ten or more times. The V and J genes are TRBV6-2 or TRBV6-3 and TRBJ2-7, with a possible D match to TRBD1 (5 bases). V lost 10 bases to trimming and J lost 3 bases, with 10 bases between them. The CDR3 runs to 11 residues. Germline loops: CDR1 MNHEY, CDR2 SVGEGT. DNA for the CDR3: TGTGCCACCGGACACTTCTACGAGCAGTACTTC. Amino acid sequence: CATGHFYEQYF.

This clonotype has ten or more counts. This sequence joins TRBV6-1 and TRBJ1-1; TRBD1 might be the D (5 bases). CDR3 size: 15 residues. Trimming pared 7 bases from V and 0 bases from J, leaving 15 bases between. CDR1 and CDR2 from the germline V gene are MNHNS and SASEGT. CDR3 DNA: TGTGCCAGCATCCCGGAGGGACCCATGAACACTGAAGCTTTCTTT. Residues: CASIPEGPMNTEAFF.

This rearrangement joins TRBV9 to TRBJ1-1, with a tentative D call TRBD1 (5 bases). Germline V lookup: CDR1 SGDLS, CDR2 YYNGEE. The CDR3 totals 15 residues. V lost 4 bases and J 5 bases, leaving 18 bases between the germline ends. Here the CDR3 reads CASSPRGEVLTEAFF. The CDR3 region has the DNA TGTGCCAGCAGCCCCCGAGGGGAGGTCTTAACTGAAGCTTTCTTT.

This chain's CDR3 is CSAKSLRGDSGNTIYF. Written as DNA, the CDR3 is TGCAGTGCTAAATCCCTTAGGGGGGACTCTGGAAACACCATATATTTT. The rearrangement joins TRBV20-1 to TRBJ1-3, with a weak D call TRBD1 (6 bases). The germline V gene has CDR1 DFQATT and CDR2 SNEGSKA (reference sequence). V gave up 4 bases and J gave up 0 bases, with 16 bases separating them. The CDR3 is 16 residues long.

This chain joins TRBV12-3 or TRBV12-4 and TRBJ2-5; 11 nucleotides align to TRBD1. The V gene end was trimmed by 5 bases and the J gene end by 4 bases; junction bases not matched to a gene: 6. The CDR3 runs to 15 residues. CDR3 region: CASSPGTGGLETQYF. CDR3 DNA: TGTGCCAGCAGTCCCGGGACAGGGGGGTTAGAGACCCAGTACTTC.

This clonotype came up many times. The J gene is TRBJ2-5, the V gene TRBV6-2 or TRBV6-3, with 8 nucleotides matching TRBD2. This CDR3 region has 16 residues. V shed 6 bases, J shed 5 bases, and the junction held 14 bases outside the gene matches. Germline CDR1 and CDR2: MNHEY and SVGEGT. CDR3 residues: CASSLSGIRSKETQYF. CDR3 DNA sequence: TGTGCCAGCAGCCTTAGCGGGATTAGGAGTAAGGAGACCCAGTACTTC.

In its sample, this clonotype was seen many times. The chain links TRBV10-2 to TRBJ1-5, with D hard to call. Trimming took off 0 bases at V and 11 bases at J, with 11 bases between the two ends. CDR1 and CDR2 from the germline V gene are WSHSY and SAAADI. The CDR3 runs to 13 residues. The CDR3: CASSESMVGAQHF. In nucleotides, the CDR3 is TGCGCCAGCAGTGAGTCGATGGTTGGGGCCCAGCATTTT.

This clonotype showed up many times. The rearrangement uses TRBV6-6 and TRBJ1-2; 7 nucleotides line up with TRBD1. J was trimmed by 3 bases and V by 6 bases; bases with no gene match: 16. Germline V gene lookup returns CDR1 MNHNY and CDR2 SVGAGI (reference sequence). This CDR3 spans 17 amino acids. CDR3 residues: CASSPWGRGAQDYGYTF. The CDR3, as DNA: TGTGCCAGCAGCCCATGGGGCAGGGGGGCGCAAGACTATGGCTACACCTTC.

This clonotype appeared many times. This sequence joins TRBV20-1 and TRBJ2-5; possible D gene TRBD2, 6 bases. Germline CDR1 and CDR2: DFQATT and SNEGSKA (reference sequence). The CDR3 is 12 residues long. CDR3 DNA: TGCAGCACCGGGACTTTTGAAGAGACCCAGTACTTC. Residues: CSTGTFEETQYF.

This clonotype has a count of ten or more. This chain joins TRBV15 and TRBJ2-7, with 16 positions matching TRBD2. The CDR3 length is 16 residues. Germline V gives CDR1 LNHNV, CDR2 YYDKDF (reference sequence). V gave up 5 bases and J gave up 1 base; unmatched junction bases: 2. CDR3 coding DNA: TGTGCCACCAGCGGGGGACTAGCGGGAGGGTCCTACGAGCAGTACTTC. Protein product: CATSGGLAGGSYEQYF.

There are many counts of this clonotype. CDR3 loop: CASREAPNDPYEQYF. The CDR3 DNA follows: TGTGCCAGCAGGGAAGCCCCAAACGACCCCTACGAGCAGTACTTC. V gene TRBV27 combines with J gene TRBJ2-7; the D is unclear. The CDR3 runs 15 residues. CDR1 and CDR2 (germline): MNHEY, SMNVEV (reference sequence). Trimming stripped 6 bases from V and 2 bases from J, with 17 bases between.

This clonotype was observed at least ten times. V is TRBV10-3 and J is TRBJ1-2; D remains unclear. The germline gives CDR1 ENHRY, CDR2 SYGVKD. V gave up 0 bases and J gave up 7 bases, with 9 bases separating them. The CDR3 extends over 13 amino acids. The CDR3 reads CAISESEELGYTF. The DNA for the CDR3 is TGTGCCATCAGTGAGTCCGAGGAGCTTGGCTACACCTTC.

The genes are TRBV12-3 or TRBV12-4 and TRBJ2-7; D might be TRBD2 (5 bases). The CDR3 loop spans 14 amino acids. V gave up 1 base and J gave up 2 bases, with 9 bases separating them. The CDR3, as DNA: TGTGCCAGCAGTTTAGGAGAGGGAACCTACGAGCAGTACTTC. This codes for CASSLGEGTYEQYF.

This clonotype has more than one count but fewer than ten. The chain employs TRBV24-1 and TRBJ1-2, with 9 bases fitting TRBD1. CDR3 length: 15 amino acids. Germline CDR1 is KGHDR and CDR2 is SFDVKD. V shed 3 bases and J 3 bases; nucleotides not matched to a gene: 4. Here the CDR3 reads CATSDNGQGHYGYTF. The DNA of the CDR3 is TGTGCCACCAGTGATAATGGACAGGGGCACTATGGCTACACCTTC.

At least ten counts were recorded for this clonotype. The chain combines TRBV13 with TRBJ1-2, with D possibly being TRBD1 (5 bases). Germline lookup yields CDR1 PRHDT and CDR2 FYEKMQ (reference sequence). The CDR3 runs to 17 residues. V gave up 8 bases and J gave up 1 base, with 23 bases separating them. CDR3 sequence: CASLSHAQDTDNYGYTF. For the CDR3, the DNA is TGTGCCAGCTTATCGCACGCTCAGGACACCGATAACTATGGCTACACCTTC.

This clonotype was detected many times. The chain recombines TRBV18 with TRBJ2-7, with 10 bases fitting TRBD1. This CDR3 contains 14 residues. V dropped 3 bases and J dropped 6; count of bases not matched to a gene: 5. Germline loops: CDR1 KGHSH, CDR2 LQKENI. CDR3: CASSPGTGVREQYF. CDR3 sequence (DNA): TGTGCCAGCTCACCCGGGACAGGGGTACGCGAGCAGTACTTC.

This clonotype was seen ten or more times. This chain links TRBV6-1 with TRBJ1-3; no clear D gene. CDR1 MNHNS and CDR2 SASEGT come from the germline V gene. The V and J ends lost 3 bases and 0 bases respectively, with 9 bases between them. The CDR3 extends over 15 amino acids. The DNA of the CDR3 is TGTGCCAGCAGTGATACTCTCAACTCTGGAAACACCATATATTTT. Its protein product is CASSDTLNSGNTIYF.

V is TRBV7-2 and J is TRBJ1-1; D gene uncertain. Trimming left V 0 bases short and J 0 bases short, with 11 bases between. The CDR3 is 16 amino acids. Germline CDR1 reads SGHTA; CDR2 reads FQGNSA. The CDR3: CASSLAGNTMNTEAFF. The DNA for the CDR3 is TGTGCCAGCAGCTTAGCAGGGAACACCATGAACACTGAAGCTTTCTTT.

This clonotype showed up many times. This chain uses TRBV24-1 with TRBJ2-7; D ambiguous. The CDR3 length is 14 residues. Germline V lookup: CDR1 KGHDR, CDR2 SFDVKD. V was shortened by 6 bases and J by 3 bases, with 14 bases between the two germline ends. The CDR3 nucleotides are TGTGCCACCAGTATGAAATCAAGAGACTACGAGCAGTACTTC. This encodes CATSMKSRDYEQYF.

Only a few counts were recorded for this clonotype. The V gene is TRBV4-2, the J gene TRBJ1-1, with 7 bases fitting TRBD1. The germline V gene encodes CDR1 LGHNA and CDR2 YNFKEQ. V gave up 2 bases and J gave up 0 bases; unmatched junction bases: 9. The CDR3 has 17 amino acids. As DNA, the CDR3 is TGTGCCAGCAGCCAATGGACAGGAATAGCGATGAACACTGAAGCTTTCTTT. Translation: CASSQWTGIAMNTEAFF.

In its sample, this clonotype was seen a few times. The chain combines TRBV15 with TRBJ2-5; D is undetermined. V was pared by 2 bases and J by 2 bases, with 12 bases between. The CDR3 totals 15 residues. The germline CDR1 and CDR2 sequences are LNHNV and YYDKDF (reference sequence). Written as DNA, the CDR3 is TGTGCCACCAGCAGACTCGGGCCGGATCAAGAGACCCAGTACTTC. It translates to CATSRLGPDQETQYF.

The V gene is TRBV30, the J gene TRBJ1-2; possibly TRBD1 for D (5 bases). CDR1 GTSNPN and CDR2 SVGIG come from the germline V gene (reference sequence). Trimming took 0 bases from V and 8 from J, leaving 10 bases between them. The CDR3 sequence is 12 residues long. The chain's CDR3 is CAWSVRGRGYTF. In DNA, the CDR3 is TGTGCCTGGAGTGTAAGGGGCCGCGGCTACACCTTC.

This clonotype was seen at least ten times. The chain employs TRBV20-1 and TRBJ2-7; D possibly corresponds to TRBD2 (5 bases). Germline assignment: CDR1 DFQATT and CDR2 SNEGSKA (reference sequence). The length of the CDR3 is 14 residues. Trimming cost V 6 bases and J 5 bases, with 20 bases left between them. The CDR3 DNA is TGCAGTGCCATCACTGGACTGTTTCTGGACGAGCAGTACTTC. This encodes CSAITGLFLDEQYF.

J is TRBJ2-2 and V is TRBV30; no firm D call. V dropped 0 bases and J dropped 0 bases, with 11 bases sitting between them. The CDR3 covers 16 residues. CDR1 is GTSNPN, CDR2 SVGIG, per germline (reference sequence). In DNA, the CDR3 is TGTGCCTGGAGTGTCTTCCGATCCTCGAACACCGGGGAGCTGTTTTTT. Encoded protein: CAWSVFRSSNTGELFF.